The present TCR beta chain was sequenced within a study of blood T cells in healthy people across ages (dated by TCRdb to the mid-2010s). With regard to the full study: In model experiments, template switching captured roughly one uniquely barcoded TCR beta cDNA molecule for every two T cells. Using deep sequencing normalized with unique cDNA molecular identifiers, the study measured how TCR beta repertoire diversity changes with age. The donors were split into four age groups: young (average about 15 years), middle-aged (39), aged (62) and long-lived (under 90). Donors of different ages were randomly distributed across sequencing lanes to avoid experimental bias. The study analyzed two additional independent replicas of 1 million unique cDNA reads from the same blood draw for two donors, one aged 18 to 29 and one aged 80 or older.

A note on this clonotype: Its antigen specificity is not known. No clone much larger than this one lies a single base away; base qualities are absent.

Overall results and qualifications from the work: Because donor CMV infection status was unknown, age-related changes in expanded clonotypes were potentially confounded. Compared with the aged group, more naive CD4+ T cells, fewer expanded clones and increased TCR diversity were shown by the long-lived group, suggesting age selection. Observed TCR beta diversity correlated strongly with the percentage of naive T cells measured by flow cytometry. Total diversity estimates from one million sequenced T cells were considered lower bounds and underestimates. Bulk unsorted PBMC profiling prevented conclusive comparison of naive and antigen-experienced compartments. Observed TCR beta diversity per million T cells fell roughly linearly with age, and a significant reduction was already apparent by age around 40.

The library relied on 5' RACE. Sequenced on an Illumina HiSeq 2500. A second PCR of 7 to 11 cycles was performed with a sample-barcoded 5' primer and a J-beta primer mix. A template-switch 5' adaptor carrying 12 random nucleotides introduced a unique molecular identifier onto each TCR beta cDNA molecule. Each sample yielded at least 2.5 million CDR3-containing paired-end reads. The Mint cDNA synthesis kit, primed by a TRBC-specific oligonucleotide, was used to synthesize first-strand cDNA from all RNA. Following uracil-DNA glycosylase treatment, a first 18-cycle PCR with universal primers M1SS and BC2_uni_R was performed on all cDNA. As for the original processing: Normalization of each sample was performed by random selection of 1 million high-quality reads, each carrying a distinct molecular identifier. Reads with shared molecular identifiers were discarded instead of being binned into consensus sequences. CDR3 identification, clonotype clustering and error correction used MiTCR with a Q25 quality threshold and the strictest error-elimination algorithm. Lower-bound total TCR beta diversity was estimated with a nonparametric unseen species model using Euler transformation. The raw public reads went through TCRdb reprocessing: fastp at Q25, MiXCR clone calling, in-frame beta chains kept. One record per CDR3 amino acid sequence lists the most common genes and DNA. These V and J calls rely on TCRdb rather than the paper's analysis. The sample contains approximately 1.5 million distinct CDR3 sequences, roughly 32% of them found a single time. Around 11% of the sample rests with the top ten.

The donors were some 39 Caucasian individuals from Russia, aged about 6 to 95 years, who were systemically healthy. Each donor gave about 11 milliliters of peripheral blood, drawn into EDTA-treated Vacutainer tubes. Ficoll-Paque density-gradient centrifugation was used to isolate PBMCs, with at least 7 million per sample. Total RNA, at least 5 micrograms per sample, was extracted from PBMCs with Trizol reagent. Naive CD45RAhigh/CD27high T cell percentages were measured by flow cytometry on a PBMC aliquot from every donor. V is reduced by 3 bases and J by 1 base, leaving a spacing of 9 bases between them. CDR1 and CDR2, looked up from the germline V gene, are MGHDK and SYGVNS. The CDR3 starts with the cysteine, ends with the phenylalanine, and has 14 residues. Only the CDR3 DNA is retained, 42 bases long and in frame from the first base.

Sequenced material: blood. The clonotype originates from a woman in her 30s in good health. The rearrangement joined TRBV25-1 to TRBJ1-1, with the D gene not clear enough to name. The CDR3 has the sequence CASSDGQRNTEAFF. The DNA is as follows: TGTGCCAGCAGTGATGGCCAGAGGAACACTGAAGCTTTCTTT.